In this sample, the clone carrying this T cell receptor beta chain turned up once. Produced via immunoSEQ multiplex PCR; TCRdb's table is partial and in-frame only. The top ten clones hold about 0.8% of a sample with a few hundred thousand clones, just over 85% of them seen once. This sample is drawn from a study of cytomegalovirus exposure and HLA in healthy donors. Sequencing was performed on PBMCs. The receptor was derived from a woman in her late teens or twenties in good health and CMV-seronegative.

CDR3 residues: CASTTGGVRDIYEQYF. The CDR3 region has the DNA TGTGCCAGCACCACTGGGGGCGTAAGGGACATCTACGAGCAGTACTTC. The chain has TRBV28 and TRBJ2-7; possibly TRBD1 for D (6 bases). V was trimmed by 7 bases and J by 3 bases, leaving 22 bases between them. Per the germline V gene, CDR1 is MDHEN and CDR2 is SYDVKM. The CDR3 consists of 16 residues.